This record looks at one T cell receptor (beta chain) sequence and its context. Its antigen is not identified. Profiling relied on immunoSEQ multiplex PCR, and the TCRdb table lists in-frame clones only, not all of them. The sample lists around 400,000 clones, around 90% occurring once. The germline V gene encodes CDR1 LGHDT and CDR2 YNNKEL (reference sequence). The CDR3 is made up of 13 amino acids. V lost 3 bases to trimming and J lost 3 bases, with 6 bases between them. This sample stems from a study of Ad26.COV2.S vaccination and SARS-CoV-2 variants. Whole-study context: Ad26.COV2.S was injected intramuscularly once or twice, 56 days apart. Points from the study as a whole: It is possible that the TCR breadth and depth analyses underestimated the total T cell responses.

Sample treatment: 15 to 20 received Ad26.COV2.S at low or high dose, single or two shots; five or six received placebo; per-sample allocation not given. Collection of samples fell on day 63 after the first vaccine or placebo injection. A Boston donor was an adult aged 18-55 years. The input for sequencing was peripheral blood, taken in a trial of Ad26.COV2.S vaccine versus placebo. This rearrangement joins TRBV3-1 (or the pseudogene TRBV3-2) to TRBJ1-5, with unresolved D. This TCR derives from a person aged 18-60 years who received the Ad26.COV2.S COVID-19 vaccine or a placebo. As DNA, the CDR3 is TGTGCCAGCAGCCAGGGATTCAATCAGCCCCAGCATTTT. It yields the protein CASSQGFNQPQHF.